Listed below are T cell receptor beta chains from one sample, sequenced in a study of T cell responses to AZD1222 COVID-19 vaccine. The repertoire was sequenced with immunoSEQ multiplex PCR; TCRdb's copy has only in-frame clones and lacks some. The sample holds over 130,000 clones, about 92% seen once. The specimen was peripheral blood, collected 28 days after the second AZD1222 dose. These receptors originate from an adult who received the AZD1222 COVID-19 vaccine. The CDR3 runs from the conserved cysteine through the conserved F or W. The D gene is left open where the match is weak. Expanded clones are given a class, and other clones once, few, many or no size at all.

length	V	J	size	D	CDR3	DNA
16	TRBV24-1	TRBJ2-1	-	-	CATSFFSVNGDNEQFF	TGTGCCACCAGTTTCTTTTCGGTCAATGGGGATAATGAGCAGTTCTTC
12	TRBV5-1	TRBJ2-7	-	-	CASSSPTYEQYF	TGCGCCAGCAGCTCACCCACCTACGAGCAGTACTTC
15	TRBV12-5	TRBJ2-5	-	-	CASGLAPVRAETQYF	TGTGCTAGTGGTTTGGCCCCGGTAAGGGCTGAGACCCAGTACTTC
11	TRBV9	TRBJ2-1	-	-	CASSANDEQFF	TGTGCCAGCAGCGCCAACGATGAGCAGTTCTTC
16	TRBV2	TRBJ1-5	-	-	CASSDVGAVDNQPQHF	TGTGCCAGCAGTGATGTGGGGGCTGTGGATAATCAGCCCCAGCATTTT
15	TRBV11-2	TRBJ2-1	-	-	CASSLGGSRGNEQFF	TGTGCCAGCAGCTTAGGTGGTAGCCGGGGCAATGAGCAGTTCTTC
16	TRBV19	TRBJ1-3	-	-	CASIGNRAFSGNTIYF	TGTGCCAGTATCGGGAACAGGGCGTTCTCTGGAAACACCATATATTTT
14	TRBV28	TRBJ2-7	-	-	CASSNSNTAGEQYF	TGTGCCAGCAGCAATTCCAATACCGCTGGCGAGCAGTACTTC
14	TRBV11-3	TRBJ2-1	-	-	CASSLGGSAGEQFF	TGTGCCAGCAGCTTAGGGGGCTCCGCGGGTGAGCAGTTCTTC
12	TRBV29-1	TRBJ1-1	-	-	CSAWWGDTEAFF	TGCAGCGCCTGGTGGGGGGACACTGAAGCTTTCTTT
13	TRBV10-2	TRBJ1-1	-	-	CASSDNGNTEAFF	TGCGCCAGCAGTGATAACGGTAATACTGAAGCTTTCTTT
14	TRBV7-9	TRBJ1-3	-	TRBD1	CASSPWTGGNTIYF	TGTGCCAGCAGCCCTTGGACAGGGGGAAACACCATATATTTT
17	TRBV7-2	TRBJ2-2	-	-	CASSLGPGQGMTGELFF	TGTGCCAGCAGCTTAGGGCCAGGGCAGGGGATGACCGGGGAGCTGTTTTTT
14	TRBV2	TRBJ1-4	-	TRBD1	CASNLDRGREKLFF	TGTGCCAGCAACTTAGACAGGGGGCGTGAAAAACTGTTTTTT
15	TRBV5-4	TRBJ1-4	once	-	CASSLEGHPNEKLFF	TGTGCCAGCAGCTTGGAAGGGCACCCTAATGAAAAACTGTTTTTT
14	TRBV2	TRBJ2-5	-	TRBD2	CASSRLAGGETQYF	TGTGCCAGCAGTCGACTAGCGGGAGGAGAGACCCAGTACTTC
15	TRBV27	TRBJ2-1	-	-	CASSLLGRRYNEQFF	TGTGCCAGCTCCTTATTAGGACGGAGGTACAATGAGCAGTTCTTC
12	TRBV2	TRBJ1-1	-	TRBD1	CASAGQGPEAFF	TGTGCCAGTGCGGGACAGGGCCCTGAAGCTTTCTTT
16	TRBV4-1	TRBJ1-2	-	-	CASSQVASAANYGYTF	TGCGCCAGCAGCCAAGTGGCCAGCGCAGCTAACTATGGCTACACCTTC
13	TRBV11-3	TRBJ2-2	-	TRBD2	CASTAGGNGELFF	TGTGCCAGCACCGCGGGAGGGAACGGGGAGCTGTTTTTT
15	TRBV3-1/TRBV3-2	TRBJ1-4	-	TRBD1	CASSLSGTGAGKLFF	TGTGCCAGCAGCCTTAGTGGGACAGGGGCTGGAAAACTGTTTTTT
14	TRBV2	TRBJ1-5	-	TRBD1	CASSEDRDGQPQHF	TGTGCCAGCAGTGAGGACAGGGACGGTCAGCCCCAGCATTTT
14	TRBV28	TRBJ2-7	-	TRBD1	CASSLGQGVGEQYF	TGTGCCAGCAGTTTGGGGCAGGGGGTCGGAGAGCAGTACTTC
13	TRBV11-3	TRBJ1-4	-	-	CASSSVQGEKLFF	TGTGCCAGCAGCTCCGTACAGGGCGAAAAACTGTTTTTT
19	TRBV18	TRBJ2-1	once	-	CASSPRAESLTGSYNEQFF	TGTGCCAGCTCACCAAGGGCGGAATCCCTTACAGGCTCCTACAATGAGCAGTTCTTC
14	TRBV6-5	TRBJ2-3	-	-	CASSYRDSTDTQYF	TGTGCCAGCAGTTACCGGGACAGCACAGATACGCAGTATTTT
13	TRBV7-2	TRBJ2-7	-	-	CASSYYQGQEQYF	TGTGCCAGCAGTTATTACCAGGGTCAGGAGCAGTACTTC
14	TRBV2	TRBJ2-3	-	-	CASSVTRGADTQYF	TGTGCCAGCAGTGTGACTAGAGGGGCAGATACGCAGTATTTT
15	TRBV27	TRBJ2-7	-	TRBD2	CASSLAGGNHYEQYF	TGTGCCAGCAGTTTAGCGGGAGGGAACCACTACGAGCAGTACTTC
15	TRBV6-5	TRBJ2-7	few	-	CASRTDSAPAYEQYF	TGTGCCAGCAGGACGGACAGCGCCCCAGCTTACGAGCAGTACTTC
14	TRBV4-3	TRBJ2-1	-	TRBD2	CASSLAGGIDEQFF	TGCGCCAGCAGCCTAGCGGGAGGTATCGATGAGCAGTTCTTC